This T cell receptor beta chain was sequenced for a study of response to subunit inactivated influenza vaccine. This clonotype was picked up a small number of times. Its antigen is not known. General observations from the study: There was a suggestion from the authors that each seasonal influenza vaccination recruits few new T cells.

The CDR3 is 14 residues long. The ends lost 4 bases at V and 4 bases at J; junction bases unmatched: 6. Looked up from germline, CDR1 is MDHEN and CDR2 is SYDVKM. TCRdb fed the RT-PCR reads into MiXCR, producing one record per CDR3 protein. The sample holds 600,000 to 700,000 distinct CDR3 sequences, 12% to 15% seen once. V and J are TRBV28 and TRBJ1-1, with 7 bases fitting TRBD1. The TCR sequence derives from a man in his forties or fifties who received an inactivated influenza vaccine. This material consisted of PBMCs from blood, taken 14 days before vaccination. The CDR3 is CASSSGQVPTEAFF. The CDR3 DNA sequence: TGTGCCAGCAGTTCCGGACAGGTCCCCACTGAAGCTTTCTTT.